This entry is about one T cell receptor (beta chain). Its antigen is still unknown. Carrying UMI labels, the TRB cDNA libraries were prepared through 5' RACE. TCRdb reanalyzed the 5' RACE reads and collapses them to one entry per CDR3 protein, without DNA. Its table lists some 150,000 distinct CDR3 sequences. Subsets of CD8+ T cells were each sorted in triplicate at 300,000 or so cells apiece. This sample stems from a study of CXCR3-negative and CXCR3-positive naive CD8 T cells. Study-level findings and limits: Both of the naive subsets showed about the same high diversity, but memory CD8+ cells had much less. Naive subsets expressed similar surface CD5; TRB CDR3 features served to infer TCR strength. Researchers report that CXCR3-positive naive cells carry more hydrophobic TRB CDR3s than CXCR3-negative naive cells.

Germline values: CDR1 LGHNA, CDR2 YSLEER. This CDR3 is built from 15 residues. The V and J genes are TRBV4-3 and TRBJ2-2; there is no DNA to check the TCRdb D call of TRBD1. The sequence came from a human donor in good health. Some clones in this sample may be carry-over from other donors' samples. The sequencing input was naive CXCR3+ CD8+ T cells from blood. Subset specified: CD45RO-CCR7+CD27+CD95- naive CD8+ T cells expressing CXCR3 (TNR3+). The CDR3 sequence: CASSQARSNTGELFF.